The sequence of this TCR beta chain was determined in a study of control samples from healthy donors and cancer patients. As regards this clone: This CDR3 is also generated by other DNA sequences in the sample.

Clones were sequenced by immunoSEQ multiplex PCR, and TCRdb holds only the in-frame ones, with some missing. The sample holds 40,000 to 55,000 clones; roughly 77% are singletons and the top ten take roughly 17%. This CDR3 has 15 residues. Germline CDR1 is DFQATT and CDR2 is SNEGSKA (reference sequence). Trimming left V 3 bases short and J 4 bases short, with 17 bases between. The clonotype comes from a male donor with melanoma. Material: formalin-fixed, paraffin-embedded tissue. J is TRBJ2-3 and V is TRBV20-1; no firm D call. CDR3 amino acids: CSASMLDRAADTQYF. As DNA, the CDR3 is TGCAGTGCTAGTATGTTGGATAGGGCGGCAGATACGCAGTATTTT.